This T cell receptor beta chain was recovered during a study of T-cell reconstitution after alpha-beta-depleted transplantation in children. Study conclusions and caveats: Recipient T cells and thymic progenitors that survived were the source of the high TCRbeta diversity seen at day 60 in some patients. T-cell counts and diversity were attributed mostly to newly produced T cells one year after transplant. Reports say that about two months after transplant, the alpha-beta T cells came out of several hundred graft clones that had expanded.

As for this clonotype: Its matching antigen is unknown.

The junction had 6 bases not matched to a gene; V was cut back by 6 bases and J by 8 bases. The CDR3 loop spans 14 amino acids. It was with unique molecular identifiers that the TCRbeta library was prepared. TCRdb used MiXCR to reprocess the PCR reads, holding one entry per CDR3 protein. The repertoire includes almost 600,000 distinct CDR3 sequences, more than 20% of them detected once, and just over 35% sits in the top ten. The clonotype comes from a boy under three years old with Wiskott-Aldrich syndrome, due to receive a stem cell transplant. V is TRBV12-3 or TRBV12-4 and J is TRBJ2-3, with 12 bases identical to TRBD2. Sequences were derived from PBMCs, sampled before TCRalphabeta/CD19-depleted stem cell transplant. The CDR3 sequence is CASSRLAGVGTQYF. CDR3 nucleotide sequence: TGTGCCAGCAGCCGACTAGCGGGAGTTGGTACGCAGTATTTT.